Sequencing of this T cell receptor beta chain was carried out in a study of glioma-infiltrating T cells. Using RNA template, CDR3s of TCR alpha and beta were amplified with iRepertoire arm-PCR. One entry per CDR3 protein results from TCRdb running MiXCR on the multiplex PCR reads. The sample holds under 150,000 distinct CDR3 sequences; approximately 26% are singletons and the top ten take under 35%. V was clipped by 5 bases and J by 4 bases; unmatched bases: 7. CDR3 length: 15 amino acids. The chain carries TRBV12-3 or TRBV12-4 and TRBJ2-2; 7 nucleotides align to TRBD1. The TCR originated in a human donor with low-grade glioma or glioblastoma, undergoing nonglioma brain surgery, or in good health (not recorded which). Sequencing was carried out using glioma tissue, nonneoplastic brain tissue, or PBMCs (not recorded which). The CDR3 DNA reads as TGTGCCAGCAGTACGACAGGGTTGATCACCGGGGAGCTGTTTTTT. Its protein is CASSTTGLITGELFF.